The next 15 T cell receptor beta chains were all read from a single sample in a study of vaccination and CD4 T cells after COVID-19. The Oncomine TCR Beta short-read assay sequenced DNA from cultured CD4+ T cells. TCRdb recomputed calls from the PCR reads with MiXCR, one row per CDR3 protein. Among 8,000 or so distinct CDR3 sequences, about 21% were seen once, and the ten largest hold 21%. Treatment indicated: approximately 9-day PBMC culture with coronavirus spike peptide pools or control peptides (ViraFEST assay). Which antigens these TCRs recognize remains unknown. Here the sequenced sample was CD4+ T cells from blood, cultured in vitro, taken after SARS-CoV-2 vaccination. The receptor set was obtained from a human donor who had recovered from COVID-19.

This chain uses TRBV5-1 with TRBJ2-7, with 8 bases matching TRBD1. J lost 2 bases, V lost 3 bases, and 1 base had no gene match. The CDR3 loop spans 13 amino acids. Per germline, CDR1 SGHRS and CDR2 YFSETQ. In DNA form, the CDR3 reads TGCGCCAGCAGCTCGGACAGGGCCTACGAGCAGTACTTC. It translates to CASSSDRAYEQYF.

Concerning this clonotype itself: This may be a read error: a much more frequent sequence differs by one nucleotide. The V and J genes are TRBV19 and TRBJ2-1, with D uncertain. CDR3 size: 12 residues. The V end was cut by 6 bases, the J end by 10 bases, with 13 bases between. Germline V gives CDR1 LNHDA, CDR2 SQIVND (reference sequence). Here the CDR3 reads CASRDRWTEQFF. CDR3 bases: TGTGCCAGTAGGGACCGGTGGACCGAGCAGTTCTTC.

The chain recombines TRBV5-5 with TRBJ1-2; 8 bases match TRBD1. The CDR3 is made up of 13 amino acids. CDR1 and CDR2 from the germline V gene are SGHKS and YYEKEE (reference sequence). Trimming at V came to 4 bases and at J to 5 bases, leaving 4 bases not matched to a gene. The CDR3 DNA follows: TGTGCCAGCAGCCCGAGGACAGGGTATGGCTACACCTTC. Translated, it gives CASSPRTGYGYTF.

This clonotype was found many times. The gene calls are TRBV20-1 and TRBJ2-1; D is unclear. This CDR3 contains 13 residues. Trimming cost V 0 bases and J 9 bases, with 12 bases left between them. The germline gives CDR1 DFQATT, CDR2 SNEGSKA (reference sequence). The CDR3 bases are TGCAGTGCTAGAGAACGAAGTAGTGGTGAGCAGTTCTTC. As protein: CSARERSSGEQFF.

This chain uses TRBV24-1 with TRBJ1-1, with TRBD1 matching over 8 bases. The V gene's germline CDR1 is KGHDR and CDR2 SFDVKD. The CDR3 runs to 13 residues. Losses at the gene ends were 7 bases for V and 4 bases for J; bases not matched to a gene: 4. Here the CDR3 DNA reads TGTGCCACCAGAAGAACAGGGGGCACTGAAGCTTTCTTT. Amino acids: CATRRTGGTEAFF.

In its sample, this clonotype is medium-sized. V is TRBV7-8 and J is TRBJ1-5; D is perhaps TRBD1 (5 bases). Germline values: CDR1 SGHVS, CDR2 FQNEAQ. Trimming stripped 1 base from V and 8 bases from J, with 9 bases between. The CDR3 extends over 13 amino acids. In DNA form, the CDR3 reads TGTGCCAGCAGCTTAGGGGGGTTTAAGCCCCAGCATTTT. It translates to CASSLGGFKPQHF.

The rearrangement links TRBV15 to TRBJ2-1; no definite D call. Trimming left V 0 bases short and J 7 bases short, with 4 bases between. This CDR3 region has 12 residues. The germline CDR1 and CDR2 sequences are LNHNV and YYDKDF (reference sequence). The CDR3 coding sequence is TGTGCCACCAGCAGAGATAGGAATGAGCAGTTCTTC. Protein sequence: CATSRDRNEQFF. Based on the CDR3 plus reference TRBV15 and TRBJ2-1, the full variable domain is DAMVIQNPRYQVTQFGKPVTLSCSQTLNHNVMYWYQQKSSQAPKLLFHYYDKDFNNEADTPDNFQSRRPNTSFCFLDIRSPGLGDTAMYLCATSRDRNEQFFGPGTRLTVL.

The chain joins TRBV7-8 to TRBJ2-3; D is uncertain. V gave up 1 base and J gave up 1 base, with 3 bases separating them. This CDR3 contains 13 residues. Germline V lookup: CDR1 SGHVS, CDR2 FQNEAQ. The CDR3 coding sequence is TGTGCCAGCAGCTTAGGGGGCACAGATACGCAGTATTTT. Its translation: CASSLGGTDTQYF.

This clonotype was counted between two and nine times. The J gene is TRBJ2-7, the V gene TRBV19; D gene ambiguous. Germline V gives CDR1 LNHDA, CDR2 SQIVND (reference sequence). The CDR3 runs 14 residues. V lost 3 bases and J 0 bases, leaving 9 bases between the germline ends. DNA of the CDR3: TGTGCCAGTAGTATGCCGGATCGCTCCTACGAGCAGTACTTC. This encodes CASSMPDRSYEQYF. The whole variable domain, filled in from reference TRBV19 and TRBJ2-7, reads DGGITQSPKYLFRKEGQNVTLSCEQNLNHDAMYWYRQDPGQGLRLIYYSQIVNDFQKGDIAEGYSVSREKKESFPLTVTSAQKNPTAFYLCASSMPDRSYEQYFGPGTRLTVT.

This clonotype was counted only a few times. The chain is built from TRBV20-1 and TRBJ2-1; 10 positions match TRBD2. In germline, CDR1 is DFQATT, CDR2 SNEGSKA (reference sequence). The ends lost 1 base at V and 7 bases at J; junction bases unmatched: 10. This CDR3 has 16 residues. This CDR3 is CSARVYRAGGINEQFF. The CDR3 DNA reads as TGCAGTGCTAGAGTATACAGAGCGGGGGGGATAAATGAGCAGTTCTTC.

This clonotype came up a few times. Written as DNA, the CDR3 is TGTGCCAGCAGTTTTGGTGGAGGTGGAAACACCATATATTTT. This translates into CASSFGGGGNTIYF. This rearrangement joins TRBV28 to TRBJ1-3, with unresolved D. Trimming removed 3 bases at V and 3 bases at J, with 9 bases between. In germline, CDR1 is MDHEN, CDR2 SYDVKM. The CDR3 runs 14 residues.

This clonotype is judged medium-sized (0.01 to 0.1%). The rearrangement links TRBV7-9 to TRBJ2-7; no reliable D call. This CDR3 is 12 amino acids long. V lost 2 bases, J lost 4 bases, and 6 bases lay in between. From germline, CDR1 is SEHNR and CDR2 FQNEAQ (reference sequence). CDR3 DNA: TGTGCCAGCAGCTTAAACTCATACGAGCAGTACTTC. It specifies CASSLNSYEQYF.

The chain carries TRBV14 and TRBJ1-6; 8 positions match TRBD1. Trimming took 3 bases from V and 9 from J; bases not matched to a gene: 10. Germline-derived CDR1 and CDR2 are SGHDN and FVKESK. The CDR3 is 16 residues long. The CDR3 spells CASSHYLRDRISPLHF. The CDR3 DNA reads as TGTGCCAGCAGCCACTACCTCCGGGACAGGATTTCACCCCTCCACTTT.

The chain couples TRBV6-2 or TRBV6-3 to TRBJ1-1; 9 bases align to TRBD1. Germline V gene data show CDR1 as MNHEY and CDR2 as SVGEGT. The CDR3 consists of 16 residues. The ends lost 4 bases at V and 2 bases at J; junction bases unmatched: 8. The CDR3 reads CASSSDRGAGNTEAFF. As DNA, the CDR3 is TGTGCCAGCAGTTCGGACAGGGGAGCGGGTAACACTGAAGCTTTCTTT.

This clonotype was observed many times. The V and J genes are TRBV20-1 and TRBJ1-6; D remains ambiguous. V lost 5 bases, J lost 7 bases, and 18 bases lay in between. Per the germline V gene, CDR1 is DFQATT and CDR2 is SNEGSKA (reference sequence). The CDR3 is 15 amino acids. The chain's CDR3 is CSAPLGRADNSPLHF. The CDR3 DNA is TGCAGTGCTCCTCTTGGGAGGGCGGACAATTCACCCCTCCACTTT.